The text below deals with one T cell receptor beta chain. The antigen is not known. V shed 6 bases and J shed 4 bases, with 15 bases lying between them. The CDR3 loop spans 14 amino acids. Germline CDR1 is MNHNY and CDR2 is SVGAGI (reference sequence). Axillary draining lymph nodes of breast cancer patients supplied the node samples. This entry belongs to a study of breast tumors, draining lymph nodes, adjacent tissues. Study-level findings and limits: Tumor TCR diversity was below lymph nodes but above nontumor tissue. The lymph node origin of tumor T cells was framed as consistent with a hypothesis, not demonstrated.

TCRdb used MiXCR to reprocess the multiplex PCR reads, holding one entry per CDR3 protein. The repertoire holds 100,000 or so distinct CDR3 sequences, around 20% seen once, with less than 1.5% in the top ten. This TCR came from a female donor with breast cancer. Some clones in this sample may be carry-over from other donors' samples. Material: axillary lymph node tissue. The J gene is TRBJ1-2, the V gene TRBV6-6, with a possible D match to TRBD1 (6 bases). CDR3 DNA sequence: TGTGCCAGCAGCGACAGATCGACAGGCTATGGCTACACCTTC. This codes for CASSDRSTGYGYTF.